A single sample gave rise to the 29 T cell receptor beta chains below, sequenced in a study of Graves' ophthalmopathy and Graves' hyperthyroidism (dated 2018 in TCRdb). Instrument on record: Illumina HiSeq 2000. For repertoire sequencing, the TCR beta CDR3 regions were amplified from RNA transcripts. A first-round RT-PCR used HTBI primers with the Qiagen OneStep RT-PCR kit, followed by a second-round multiplex PCR, size selection and purification. The public reads were run again by TCRdb, first through fastp at Q25 and then through MiXCR, and only productive beta chains were kept. Identical CDR3 protein sequences are pooled into one entry, listed with their most common genes and DNA. This sample holds over a million distinct CDR3 sequences; 36% were observed only once. The biggest ten clones account for around 10% of the sample. Material for sequencing was peripheral blood or thyroid tissue (not recorded which). The receptors shown here come from an adult man with Graves' hyperthyroidism.

About this clonotype itself: Compared with germline, one end of the junction differs, possibly owing to a read error. The chain is built from TRBV14 and TRBJ2-7; 10 nucleotides agree with TRBD2. This CDR3 region has 15 residues. From germline, CDR1 is SGHDN and CDR2 FVKESK. CDR3 in amino acids: CASSLGLAGGYGQYF. The CDR3 DNA reads as TGTGCCAGCAGCTTAGGTTTAGCGGGGGGCTACGGGCAGTACTTC. Filled out from reference TRBV14 and TRBJ2-7, the complete variable domain reads EAGVTQFPSHSVIEKGQTVTLRCDPISGHDNLYWYRRVMGKEIKFLLHFVKESKQDESGMPNNRFLAERTGGTYSTLKVQPAELEDSGVYFCASSLGLAGGYGQYFGPGTRLTVT.

The chain carries TRBV9 and TRBJ2-5, with TRBD2 matching over 7 bases. Germline CDR1 reads SGDLS; CDR2 reads YYNGEE. CDR3 length: 16 amino acids. V lost 4 bases and J lost 5; bases outside the gene matches: 14. The CDR3, as DNA: TGTGCCAGCAGCCTCGGGGGAGGGCCCTCTTTGGAGACCCAGTACTTC. Translated: CASSLGGGPSLETQYF.

The sample holds many counts of this clonotype. The CDR3 loop reads CASRSSGTSYEQYF. The CDR3 region has the DNA TGTGCCAGTAGGTCTAGCGGGACCTCCTACGAGCAGTACTTC. The rearrangement joins TRBV19 to TRBJ2-7; 9 bases match TRBD2. The V and J ends lost 6 bases and 0 bases, in that order; junction bases with no gene match: 3. The CDR3 contains 14 residues. Germline-derived CDR1 and CDR2 are LNHDA and SQIVND (reference sequence).

This clonotype showed up many times. This sequence joins TRBV4-3 and TRBJ1-2, with D unresolved. In germline, CDR1 is LGHNA, CDR2 YSLEER. The CDR3 loop spans 13 amino acids. Trimming pared 4 bases from V and 0 bases from J, leaving 6 bases between. CDR3 bases: TGCGCCAGCAGCCCAGTGACTAACTATGGCTACACCTTC. Its translation: CASSPVTNYGYTF.

This clonotype was observed many times. This rearrangement joins TRBV20-1 to TRBJ2-5; 8 nucleotides match TRBD2. Germline CDR1 is DFQATT and CDR2 is SNEGSKA (reference sequence). The CDR3 extends over 14 amino acids. J was trimmed by 5 bases and V by 3 bases; bases with no gene match: 8. The DNA of the CDR3 is TGCAGTGCTAGTCCAATGGCTAGCGGGGAGACCCAGTACTTC. This encodes CSASPMASGETQYF.

The V and J genes are TRBV10-3 and TRBJ1-4; D unclear. Per the germline V gene, CDR1 is ENHRY and CDR2 is SYGVKD. This CDR3 contains 14 residues. The V and J ends lost 0 bases and 8 bases respectively, with 10 bases between them. The CDR3 spells CAISESMGSEKLFF. Written as DNA, the CDR3 is TGTGCCATCAGTGAGTCGATGGGAAGCGAAAAACTGTTTTTT.

At least ten counts were recorded for this clonotype. The J gene is TRBJ1-6, the V gene TRBV14, with D hard to call. The CDR3 extends over 14 amino acids. Germline values: CDR1 SGHDN, CDR2 FVKESK. Trimming removed 0 bases from V and 7 bases from J, with 7 bases in between. CDR3 sequence (DNA): TGTGCCAGCAGCCAAGAAGGGTTCAATTCACCCCTCCACTTT. It specifies CASSQEGFNSPLHF.

The chain recombines TRBV7-2 with TRBJ1-4; the D is unclear. This CDR3 is 15 amino acids long. The germline gives CDR1 SGHTA, CDR2 FQGNSA. The V gene lost 5 bases and the J gene lost 5 bases, with 15 bases spanning the gap. This chain's CDR3 is CASSGGKGVNEKLFF. For the CDR3, the DNA is TGTGCCAGCAGCGGCGGGAAAGGAGTGAATGAAAAACTGTTTTTT.

Concerning this clonotype itself: Given a much more abundant clone one base away, this may be a read error. The V call is TRBV9, the J call TRBJ2-5, with 8 bases that match TRBD1. CDR3 length equals 17 residues. Germline loops: CDR1 SGDLS, CDR2 YYNGEE. The V and J ends lost 6 bases and 0 bases, in that order; junction bases with no gene match: 13. The CDR3 region is CASNHSLRDRYQETQYF. CDR3 nucleotide sequence: TGTGCCAGCAACCATAGTTTGCGGGACAGGTACCAAGAGACCCAGTACTTC.

The CDR3 here is CASSQGWDREMRLGKLFF. CDR3 DNA: TGTGCCAGCAGCCAAGGATGGGATCGGGAAATGAGGTTAGGAAAACTGTTTTTT. This rearrangement joins TRBV4-2 to TRBJ1-4, with D hard to call. CDR3 size: 18 residues. Trimming took off 1 base at V and 10 bases at J, with 25 bases between the two ends. CDR1 is LGHNA and CDR2 is YNFKEQ in the germline V gene.

This clonotype was picked up a small number of times. The chain combines TRBV27 with TRBJ1-2, with D unresolved. Trimming removed 5 bases at V and 8 bases at J, with 9 bases between. CDR1 and CDR2 from the germline V gene are MNHEY and SMNVEV (reference sequence). The CDR3 is made up of 11 amino acids. CDR3 protein: CASSRVDGYTF. The CDR3 region has the DNA TGTGCCAGCAGTAGAGTGGACGGCTACACCTTC.

This clonotype has ten or more counts. The chain joins TRBV12-3 or TRBV12-4 to TRBJ2-7; 8 nucleotides match TRBD1. With 5 bases clipped from V and 7 bases from J, the junction kept 7 bases outside the gene matches. The CDR3 contains 13 residues. The chain's CDR3 is CASSEGTGREQYF. The CDR3 nucleotides are TGTGCCAGCAGTGAAGGGACAGGTCGAGAGCAGTACTTC.

A note on this clonotype: Because the CDR3 is missing its conserved closing phenylalanine or tryptophan, this is likely a read error. This chain connects TRBV6-5 to TRBJ2-7; D is possibly TRBD1 (6 bases). The V end was cut by 5 bases, the J end by 2 bases, with 13 bases between. CDR1 and CDR2 (germline): MNHEY, SVGAGI. The CDR3 spans 14 residues. The CDR3 is CASSPRDTTYEQYC. CDR3 coding DNA: TGTGCCAGCAGTCCCCGGGACACTACCTACGAGCAGTACTGC.

This clonotype showed up just once. Mismatch with germline at one junction end may stem from a read error. The V and J genes are TRBV4-3 and TRBJ2-7; D may be TRBD1 or TRBD2 (7 bases each). This CDR3 has 12 residues. CDR1 and CDR2 (germline): LGHNA, YSLEER. The CDR3 region has the DNA TGCGCCAGCAGCCAAGAGGCAGCGGGACAGAAATTC. Translating it yields CASSQEAAGQKF.

V gene TRBV5-1 combines with J gene TRBJ1-1; D unclear. Germline lookup yields CDR1 SGHRS and CDR2 YFSETQ. Trimming stripped 4 bases from V and 4 bases from J, with 20 bases between. The CDR3 covers 16 residues. The CDR3 here is CASSGPGRFGLTEAFF. DNA of the CDR3: TGCGCCAGCAGCGGCCCGGGCCGGTTTGGACTCACTGAAGCTTTCTTT.

This clonotype was counted only a few times. The genes are TRBV19 and TRBJ2-2; 12 bases are shared with TRBD1. There are 15 residues in the CDR3. The germline CDR1 and CDR2 sequences are LNHDA and SQIVND (reference sequence). The V gene end was trimmed by 5 bases and the J gene end by 7 bases; junction bases not matched to a gene: 5. This CDR3 reads CASSGTGGAGGELFF. In DNA form, the CDR3 reads TGTGCCAGTAGTGGGACAGGGGGCGCGGGCGGGGAGCTGTTTTTT.

This clonotype was found a few times. A much larger clone is a single base away; this may be a read error. This chain links TRBV7-9 with TRBJ2-5; D is unresolved. The CDR3 runs 14 residues. Trimming removed 4 bases at V and 5 bases at J, with 14 bases between. The germline gives CDR1 SEHNR, CDR2 FQNEAQ (reference sequence). Written as DNA, the CDR3 is TGTGCCAGCAGCTCCCTGGGTGGTTGGGAGACCCAGTACTTC. It yields the protein CASSSLGGWETQYF.

This clonotype showed up many times. This rearrangement joins TRBV11-2 to TRBJ2-5; the D is unclear. V lost 0 bases and J lost 1, with 9 bases in between. Germline CDR1 reads SGHAT; CDR2 reads FQNNGV. CDR3 size: 15 residues. The CDR3 spells CASSLDHLPQETQYF. CDR3 nucleotide sequence: TGTGCCAGCAGCTTAGATCATTTGCCCCAAGAGACCCAGTACTTC.

This clonotype was detected once. The V gene is TRBV6-6, the J gene TRBJ1-2; possibly TRBD1 for D (6 bases). The CDR3 totals 16 residues. From germline, CDR1 is MNHNY and CDR2 SVGAGI (reference sequence). With 5 bases removed from V and 2 bases from J, the gap between germline ends came to 18 bases. The CDR3 DNA sequence: TGTGCCAGCAGTGGCCCCCGACAGGCCGTGAACTATGGCTACACCTTC. It yields the protein CASSGPRQAVNYGYTF.

In its sample, this clonotype was seen a few times. It may be a read error: a sequence one base away is much more abundant. The gene calls are TRBV11-2 and TRBJ1-5, with 9 bases fitting TRBD1. The J call may be faulty, since TRBJ2-3 better matches the DNA end. CDR1 is SGHAT and CDR2 is FQNNGV in the germline V gene. CDR3 length equals 15 residues. CDR3 DNA: TGTGCCAGCAGCCAAAAACAGGGGGCGAATCAGCCCCAGTATTTT. This codes for CASSQKQGANQPQYF.

The chain is built from TRBV25-1 and TRBJ1-6; weak D call: TRBD1 (6 bases). V was cut by 6 bases and J by 8 bases, with 20 bases left in between. CDR3 length equals 16 residues. Per germline, CDR1 MGHDK and CDR2 SYGVNS. CDR3 DNA: TGTGCCAGCAGCAGGGGCCAGGGTTATTTTGATTCACCCCTCCACTTT. Amino acids: CASSRGQGYFDSPLHF.

The chain couples TRBV4-3 to TRBJ2-5, with 9 bases that match TRBD2. The V gene end was trimmed by 0 bases and the J gene end by 3 bases; junction bases not matched to a gene: 11. This CDR3 has 18 amino acids. Germline CDR1 and CDR2: LGHNA and YSLEER. In DNA form, the CDR3 reads TGCGCCAGCAGCCAAGAATTGGTAGCGGGAGTAGGTGAAGAGACCCAGTACTTC. Encoded protein: CASSQELVAGVGEETQYF.

The DNA for the CDR3 is TGTGCCAGCAGTCTCACCCAACGGACAGGTCATGAAAAACTGTTTTTT. It codes for CASSLTQRTGHEKLFF. The chain links TRBV25-1 to TRBJ1-4, with 7 positions matching TRBD1. The CDR3 runs 16 residues. Germline CDR1 and CDR2: MGHDK and SYGVNS. The ends lost 5 bases at V and 6 bases at J; junction bases unmatched: 12.

This clonotype was found many times. The rearrangement joins TRBV19 to TRBJ2-5; D remains ambiguous. Germline V lookup: CDR1 LNHDA, CDR2 SQIVND (reference sequence). Trimming stripped 4 bases from V and 4 bases from J, with 4 bases between. This CDR3 contains 11 residues. The DNA of the CDR3 is TGTGCCAGTAGTACCCCAGAGACCCAGTACTTC. Residues: CASSTPETQYF. Full variable domain (missing parts from reference TRBV19 and TRBJ2-5): DGGITQSPKYLFRKEGQNVTLSCEQNLNHDAMYWYRQDPGQGLRLIYYSQIVNDFQKGDIAEGYSVSREKKESFPLTVTSAQKNPTAFYLCASSTPETQYFGPGTRLLVL.

The V gene is TRBV12-3 or TRBV12-4, the J gene TRBJ1-2; no firm D call. With 2 bases removed from V and 4 bases from J, the gap between germline ends came to 11 bases. The CDR3 loop spans 14 amino acids. The CDR3 protein is CASSLSVAIYGYTF. DNA of the CDR3: TGTGCCAGCAGTTTATCTGTAGCAATCTATGGCTACACCTTC.

In this sample, this clonotype turned up a few times. The rearrangement joins TRBV2 to TRBJ2-5; 12 bases align to TRBD2. Germline V CDR1 and CDR2: SNHLY, FYNNEI. The CDR3 is made up of 14 amino acids. J gave up 5 bases and V 4 bases, and 2 bases lay outside the gene matches. CDR3: CASSGTSGMETQYF. The CDR3 nucleotides read TGTGCCAGCAGTGGGACTAGCGGGATGGAGACCCAGTACTTC.

This clonotype has a count of ten or more. V and J are TRBV4-1 and TRBJ1-2; no definite D call. V lost 0 bases and J 6 bases, leaving 20 bases between the germline ends. Germline V gives CDR1 MGHRA, CDR2 YSYEKL. The CDR3 has 17 residues. This CDR3 is CASSQDKGRTSHHGYTF. In nucleotides, the CDR3 is TGCGCCAGCAGCCAAGATAAGGGCCGAACCTCACACCATGGCTACACCTTC.

There are many counts of this clonotype. The chain combines TRBV29-1 with TRBJ2-5; 8 bases map to TRBD1. This CDR3 is built from 13 residues. Germline V gene sequence: CDR1 SQVTM, CDR2 ANQGSEA. V lost 5 bases and J lost 2; bases outside the gene matches: 4. CDR3 DNA sequence: TGCAGCGTTCCGGACAGGGCACAAGAGACCCAGTACTTC. Translation: CSVPDRAQETQYF.

The gene calls are TRBV7-9 and TRBJ2-5, with a possible D match to TRBD1 (6 bases). The germline CDR1 and CDR2 sequences are SEHNR and FQNEAQ (reference sequence). Trimming took 3 bases from V and 5 from J, leaving 19 bases between them. The CDR3 is 16 residues long. The CDR3 loop is CASSLEARGSGETQYF. The CDR3 nucleotides read TGTGCCAGCAGCTTGGAGGCCAGGGGAAGTGGGGAGACCCAGTACTTC. The full variable domain, its missing parts supplied by reference TRBV7-9 and TRBJ2-5, is DTGVSQNPRHKITKRGQNVTFRCDPISEHNRLYWYRQTLGQGPEFLTYFQNEAQLEKSRLLSDRFSAERPKGSFSTLEIQRTEQGDSAMYLCASSLEARGSGETQYFGPGTRLLVL.